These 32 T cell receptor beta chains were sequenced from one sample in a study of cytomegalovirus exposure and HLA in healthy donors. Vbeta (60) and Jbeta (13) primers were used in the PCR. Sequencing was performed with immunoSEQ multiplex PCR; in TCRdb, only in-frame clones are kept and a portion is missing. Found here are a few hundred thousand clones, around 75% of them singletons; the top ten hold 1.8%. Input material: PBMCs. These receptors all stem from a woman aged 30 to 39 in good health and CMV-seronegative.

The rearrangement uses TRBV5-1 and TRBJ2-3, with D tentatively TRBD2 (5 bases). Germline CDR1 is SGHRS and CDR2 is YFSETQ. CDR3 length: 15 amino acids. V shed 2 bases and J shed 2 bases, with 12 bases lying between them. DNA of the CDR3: TGCGCCAGCAGCTTTCTGGGCGGGTCCACAGATACGCAGTATTTT. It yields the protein CASSFLGGSTDTQYF.

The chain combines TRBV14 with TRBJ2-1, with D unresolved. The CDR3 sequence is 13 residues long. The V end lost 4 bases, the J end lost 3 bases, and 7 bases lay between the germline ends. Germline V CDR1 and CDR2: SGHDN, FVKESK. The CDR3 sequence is CASSLTGYNEQFF. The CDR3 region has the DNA TGTGCCAGCAGCCTGACTGGCTACAATGAGCAGTTCTTC.

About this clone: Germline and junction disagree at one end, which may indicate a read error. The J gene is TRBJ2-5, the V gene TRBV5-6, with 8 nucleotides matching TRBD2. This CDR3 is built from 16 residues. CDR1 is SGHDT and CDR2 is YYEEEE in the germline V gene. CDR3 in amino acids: CASNSWATSGQETQYF. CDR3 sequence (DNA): TGTGCCAGCAACTCCTGGGCTACTAGCGGACAAGAGACTCAGTACTTC.

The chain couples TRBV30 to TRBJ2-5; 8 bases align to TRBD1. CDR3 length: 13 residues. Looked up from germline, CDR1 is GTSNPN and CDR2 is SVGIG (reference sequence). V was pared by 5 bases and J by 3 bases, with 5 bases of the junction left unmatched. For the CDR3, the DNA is TGTGCCTGGCAGGGGGCTGAAAAAGAGACCCAGTACTTC. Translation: CAWQGAEKETQYF.

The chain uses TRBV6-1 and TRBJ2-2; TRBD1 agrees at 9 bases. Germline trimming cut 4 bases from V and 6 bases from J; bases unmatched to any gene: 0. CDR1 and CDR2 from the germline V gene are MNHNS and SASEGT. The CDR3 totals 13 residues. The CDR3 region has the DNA TGTGCCAGCAGTGGGACAGGGGCCGGGGAGCTGTTTTTT. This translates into CASSGTGAGELFF.

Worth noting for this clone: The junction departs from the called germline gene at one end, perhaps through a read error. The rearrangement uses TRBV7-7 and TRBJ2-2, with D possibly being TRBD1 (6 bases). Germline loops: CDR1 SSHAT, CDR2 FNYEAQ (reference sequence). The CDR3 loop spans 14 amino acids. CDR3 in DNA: TGTGCTAGCAGCTCAGGCAGGGGAACCGGGGAGCTGTTTTTT. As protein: CASSSGRGTGELFF.

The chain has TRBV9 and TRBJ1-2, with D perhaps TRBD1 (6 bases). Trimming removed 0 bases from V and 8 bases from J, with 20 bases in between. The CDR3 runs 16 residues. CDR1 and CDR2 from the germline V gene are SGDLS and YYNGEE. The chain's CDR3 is CASSVGRGGSEWGYTF. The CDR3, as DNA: TGTGCCAGCAGCGTAGGGAGGGGGGGCAGCGAATGGGGCTACACCTTC. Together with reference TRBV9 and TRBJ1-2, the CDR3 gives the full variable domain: DSGVTQTPKHLITATGQRVTLRCSPRSGDLSVYWYQQSLDQGLQFLIQYYNGEERAKGNILERFSAQQFPDLHSELNLSSLELGDSALYFCASSVGRGGSEWGYTFGSGTRLTVV.

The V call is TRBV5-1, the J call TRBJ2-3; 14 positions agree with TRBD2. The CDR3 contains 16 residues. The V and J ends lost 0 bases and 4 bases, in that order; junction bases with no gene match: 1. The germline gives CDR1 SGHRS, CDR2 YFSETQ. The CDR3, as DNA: TGCGCCAGCAGCTTGGGACTAGCGGGGGGGCCAGATACGCAGTATTTT. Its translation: CASSLGLAGGPDTQYF. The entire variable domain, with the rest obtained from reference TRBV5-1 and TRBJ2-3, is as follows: KAGVTQTPRYLIKTRGQQVTLSCSPISGHRSVSWYQQTPGQGLQFLFEYFSETQRNKGNFPGRFSGRQFSNSRSEMNVSTLELGDSALYLCASSLGLAGGPDTQYFGPGTRLTVL.

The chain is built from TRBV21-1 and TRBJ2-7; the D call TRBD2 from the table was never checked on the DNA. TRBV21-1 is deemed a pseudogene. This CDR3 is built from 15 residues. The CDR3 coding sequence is TGTGCCAGCAGCAAAGTGTGGAGCCGTCCCCACGAGCAGTACTTC. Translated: CASSKVWSRPHEQYF.

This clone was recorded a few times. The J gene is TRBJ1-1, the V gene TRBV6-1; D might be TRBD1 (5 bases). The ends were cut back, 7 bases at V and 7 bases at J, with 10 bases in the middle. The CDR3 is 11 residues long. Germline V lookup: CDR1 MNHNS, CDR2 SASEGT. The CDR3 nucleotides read TGTGCCAGCACAATACAGGTTGAAGCTTTCTTT. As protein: CASTIQVEAFF.

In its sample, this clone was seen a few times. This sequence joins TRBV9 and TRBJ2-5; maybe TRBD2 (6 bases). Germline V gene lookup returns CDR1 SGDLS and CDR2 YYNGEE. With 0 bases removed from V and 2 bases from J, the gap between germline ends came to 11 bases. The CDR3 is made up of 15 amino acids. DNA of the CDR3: TGTGCCAGCAGCGTAGGGGCTAGCGTTCAAGAGACCCAGTACTTC. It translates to CASSVGASVQETQYF. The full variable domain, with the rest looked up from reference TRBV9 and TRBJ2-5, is DSGVTQTPKHLITATGQRVTLRCSPRSGDLSVYWYQQSLDQGLQFLIQYYNGEERAKGNILERFSAQQFPDLHSELNLSSLELGDSALYFCASSVGASVQETQYFGPGTRLLVL.

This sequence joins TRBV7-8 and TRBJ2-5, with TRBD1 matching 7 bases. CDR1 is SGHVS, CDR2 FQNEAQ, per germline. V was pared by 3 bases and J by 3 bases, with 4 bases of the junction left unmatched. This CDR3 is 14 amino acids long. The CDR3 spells CASSLGTGEETQYF. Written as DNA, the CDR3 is TGTGCCAGCAGCTTGGGTACAGGGGAAGAGACCCAGTACTTC.

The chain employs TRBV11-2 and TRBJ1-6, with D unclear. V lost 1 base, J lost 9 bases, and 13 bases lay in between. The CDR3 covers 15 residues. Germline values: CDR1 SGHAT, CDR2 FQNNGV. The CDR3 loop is CASSLAAVIGSPLHF. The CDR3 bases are TGTGCCAGCAGCTTAGCGGCGGTGATTGGTTCACCCCTCCACTTT.

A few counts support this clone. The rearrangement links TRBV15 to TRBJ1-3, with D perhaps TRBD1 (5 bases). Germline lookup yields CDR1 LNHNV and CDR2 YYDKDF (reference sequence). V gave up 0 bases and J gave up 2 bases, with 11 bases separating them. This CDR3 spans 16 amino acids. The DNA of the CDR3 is TGTGCCACCAGCAGAGATCGGGGACTTCCTGGAAACACCATATATTTT. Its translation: CATSRDRGLPGNTIYF.

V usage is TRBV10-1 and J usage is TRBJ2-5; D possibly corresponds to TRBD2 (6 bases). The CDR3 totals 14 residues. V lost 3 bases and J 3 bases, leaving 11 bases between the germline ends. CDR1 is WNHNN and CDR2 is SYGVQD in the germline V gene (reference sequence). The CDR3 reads CASSDGTAKETQYF. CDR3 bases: TGCGCCAGCAGTGACGGGACTGCGAAAGAGACCCAGTACTTC.

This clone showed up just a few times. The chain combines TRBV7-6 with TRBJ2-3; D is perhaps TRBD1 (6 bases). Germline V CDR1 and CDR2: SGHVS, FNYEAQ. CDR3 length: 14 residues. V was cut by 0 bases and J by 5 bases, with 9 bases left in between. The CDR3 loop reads CASSLAGAGDTQYF. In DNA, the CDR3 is TGTGCCAGCAGCTTAGCGGGGGCGGGAGATACGCAGTATTTT.

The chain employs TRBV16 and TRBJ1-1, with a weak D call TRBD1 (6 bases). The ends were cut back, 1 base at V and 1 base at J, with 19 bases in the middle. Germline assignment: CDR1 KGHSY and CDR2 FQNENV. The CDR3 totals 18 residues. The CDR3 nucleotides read TGTGCCAGCAGCCAATTCTTAGGCTCCGGGACACGGAACACTGAAGCTTTCTTT. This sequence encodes CASSQFLGSGTRNTEAFF. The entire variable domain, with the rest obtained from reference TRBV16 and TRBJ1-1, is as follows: GEEVAQTPKHLVRGEGQKAKLYCAPIKGHSYVFWYQQVLKNEFKFLISFQNENVFDETGMPKERFSAKCLPNSPCSLEIQATKLEDSAVYFCASSQFLGSGTRNTEAFFGQGTRLTVV.

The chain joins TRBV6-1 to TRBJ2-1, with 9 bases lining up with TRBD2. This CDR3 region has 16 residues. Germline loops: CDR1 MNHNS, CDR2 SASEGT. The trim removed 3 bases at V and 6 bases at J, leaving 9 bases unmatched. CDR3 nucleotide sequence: TGTGCCAGCAGTGACCCGGCTAGCGGGACTGGCAATGAGCAGTTCTTC. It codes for CASSDPASGTGNEQFF.

In DNA form, the CDR3 reads TGTGCCAGCAGTTTGCCCGGACAGGATACAGATACGCAGTATTTT. Translated, it gives CASSLPGQDTDTQYF. V gene TRBV28 combines with J gene TRBJ2-3, with 7 bases that match TRBD1. The CDR3 is 15 amino acids. V lost 3 bases to trimming and J lost 3 bases; unmatched junction nucleotides: 6. Germline-derived CDR1 and CDR2 are MDHEN and SYDVKM.

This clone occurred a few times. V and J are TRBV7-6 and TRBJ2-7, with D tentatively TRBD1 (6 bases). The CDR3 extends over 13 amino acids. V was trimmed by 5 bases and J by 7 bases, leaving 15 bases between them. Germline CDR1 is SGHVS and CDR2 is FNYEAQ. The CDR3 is CASSVGHLQEQYF. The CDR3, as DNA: TGTGCCAGCAGCGTGGGACACCTCCAGGAGCAGTACTTC.

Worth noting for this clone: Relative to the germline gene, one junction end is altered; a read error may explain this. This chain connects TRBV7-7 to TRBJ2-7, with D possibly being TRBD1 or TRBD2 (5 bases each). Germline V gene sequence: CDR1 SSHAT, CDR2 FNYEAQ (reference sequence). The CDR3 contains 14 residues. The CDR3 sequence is CASSLGESSYEQYF. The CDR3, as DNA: TGTGCTAGCAGCTTAGGGGAGAGCTCCTACGAGCAGTACTTC. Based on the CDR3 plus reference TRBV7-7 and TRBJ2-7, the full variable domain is GAGVSQSPRYKVTKRGQDVTLRCDPISSHATLYWYQQALGQGPEFLTYFNYEAQPDKSGLPSDRFSAERPEGSISTLTIQRTEQRDSAMYRCASSLGESSYEQYFGPGTRLTVT.

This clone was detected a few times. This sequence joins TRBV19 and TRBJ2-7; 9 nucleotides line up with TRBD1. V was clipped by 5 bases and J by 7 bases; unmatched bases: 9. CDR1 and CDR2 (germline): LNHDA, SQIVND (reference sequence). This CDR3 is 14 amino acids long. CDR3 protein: CASSASGTGWEQYF. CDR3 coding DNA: TGTGCCAGTAGTGCCTCCGGGACAGGGTGGGAGCAGTACTTC.

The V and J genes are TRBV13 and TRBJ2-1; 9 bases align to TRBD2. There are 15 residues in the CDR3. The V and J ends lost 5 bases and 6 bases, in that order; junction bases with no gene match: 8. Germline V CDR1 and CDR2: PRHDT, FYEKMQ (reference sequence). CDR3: CASSPMGLAGNEQFF. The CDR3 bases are TGTGCCAGCAGCCCAATGGGACTAGCAGGCAATGAGCAGTTCTTC.

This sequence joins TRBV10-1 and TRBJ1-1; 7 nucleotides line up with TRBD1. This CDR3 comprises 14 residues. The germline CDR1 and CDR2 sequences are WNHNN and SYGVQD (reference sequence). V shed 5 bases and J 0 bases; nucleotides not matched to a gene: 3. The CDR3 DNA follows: TGCGCCAGCAGTCCGGGACAGTTGAACACTGAAGCTTTCTTT. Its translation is CASSPGQLNTEAFF.

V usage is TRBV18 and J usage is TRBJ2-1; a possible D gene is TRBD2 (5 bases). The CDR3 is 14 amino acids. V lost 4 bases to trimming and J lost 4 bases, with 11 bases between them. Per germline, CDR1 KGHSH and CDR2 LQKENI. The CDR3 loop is CASSLSSSYNEQFF. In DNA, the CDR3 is TGTGCCAGCTCACTTTCTAGCAGTTACAATGAGCAGTTCTTC.

The CDR3 DNA sequence: TGTGCCATCAGTGCCGGGACAGCTCAATTCGTCCTGACTTTC. This encodes CAISAGTAQFVLTF. This chain joins TRBV10-3 and TRBJ2-6, with 7 positions matching TRBD1. Germline assignment: CDR1 ENHRY and CDR2 SYGVKD. The CDR3 contains 14 residues. The V and J ends lost 4 bases and 12 bases, in that order; junction bases with no gene match: 9.

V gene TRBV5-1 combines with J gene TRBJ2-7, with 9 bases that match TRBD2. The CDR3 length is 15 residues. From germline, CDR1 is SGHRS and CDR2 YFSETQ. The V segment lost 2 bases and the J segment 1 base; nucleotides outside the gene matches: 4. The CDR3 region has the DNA TGCGCCAGCAGCTTTCTAGCGGGGCCATCCTACGAGCAGTACTTC. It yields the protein CASSFLAGPSYEQYF.

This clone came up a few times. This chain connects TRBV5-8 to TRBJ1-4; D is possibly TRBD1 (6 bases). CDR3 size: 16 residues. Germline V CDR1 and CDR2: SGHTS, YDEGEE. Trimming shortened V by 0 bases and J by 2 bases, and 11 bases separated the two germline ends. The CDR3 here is CASSLERGLTNEKLFF. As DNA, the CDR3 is TGTGCCAGCAGCTTGGAGAGGGGGTTGACTAATGAAAAACTGTTTTTT. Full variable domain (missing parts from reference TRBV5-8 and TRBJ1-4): EAGVTQSPTHLIKTRGQQATLRCSPISGHTSVYWYQQALGLGLQFLLWYDEGEERNRGNFPPRFSGRQFPNYSSELNVNALELEDSALYLCASSLERGLTNEKLFFGSGTQLSVL.

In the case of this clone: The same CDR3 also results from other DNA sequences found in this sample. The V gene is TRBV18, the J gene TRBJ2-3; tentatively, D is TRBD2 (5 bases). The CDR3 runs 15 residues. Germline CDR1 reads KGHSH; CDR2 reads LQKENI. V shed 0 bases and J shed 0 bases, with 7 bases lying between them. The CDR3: CASSPPGSSTDTQYF. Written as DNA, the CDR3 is TGTGCCAGCTCACCACCGGGGAGTAGCACAGATACGCAGTATTTT.

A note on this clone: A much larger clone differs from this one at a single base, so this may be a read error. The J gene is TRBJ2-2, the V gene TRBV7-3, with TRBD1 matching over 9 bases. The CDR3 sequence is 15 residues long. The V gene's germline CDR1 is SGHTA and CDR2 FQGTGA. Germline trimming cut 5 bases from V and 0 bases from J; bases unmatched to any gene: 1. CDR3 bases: TGTGCCAGCAGCCGGGACAGGGCGAACACCGGGGAGCTGTTTTTT. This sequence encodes CASSRDRANTGELFF.

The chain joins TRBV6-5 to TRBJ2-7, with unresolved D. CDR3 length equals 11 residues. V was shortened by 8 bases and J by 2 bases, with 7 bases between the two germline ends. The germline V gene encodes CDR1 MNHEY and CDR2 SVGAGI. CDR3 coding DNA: TGTGCCAGCGGGCCCCCCTACGAGCAGTACTTC. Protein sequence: CASGPPYEQYF.

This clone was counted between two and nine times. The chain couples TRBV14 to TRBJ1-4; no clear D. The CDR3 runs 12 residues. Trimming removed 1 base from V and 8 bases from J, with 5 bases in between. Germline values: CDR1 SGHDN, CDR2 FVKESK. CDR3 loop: CASSQAREKLFF. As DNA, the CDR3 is TGTGCCAGCAGCCAAGCCAGAGAAAAACTGTTTTTT. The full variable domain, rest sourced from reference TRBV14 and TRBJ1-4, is EAGVTQFPSHSVIEKGQTVTLRCDPISGHDNLYWYRRVMGKEIKFLLHFVKESKQDESGMPNNRFLAERTGGTYSTLKVQPAELEDSGVYFCASSQAREKLFFGSGTQLSVL.